A single sample is the source of the 4 T cell receptor beta chains below, sequenced in a study of blood T cells in healthy people across ages. Sample-barcoded 5' priming and a J-beta primer mix drove a second PCR of about 6 to 12 cycles. TCRdb re-called the 5' RACE reads with MiXCR, one entry per CDR3 protein. The table has 1.2 million to 1.5 million distinct CDR3 sequences, around 42% seen once. What was sequenced was blood. The receptors were gathered from a woman younger than 35 in good health.

The table lists this clonotype with a count of one. The chain joins TRBV6-5 to TRBJ1-2, with D uncertain. The V and J ends lost 7 bases and 4 bases respectively, with 19 bases between them. CDR3 size: 15 residues. Germline assignment: CDR1 MNHEY and CDR2 SVGAGI. CDR3: CASTKVTGIGYGYTF. CDR3 nucleotide sequence: TGTGCCAGCACCAAAGTTACTGGGATTGGCTATGGCTACACCTTC.

This sequence joins TRBV2 and TRBJ1-1, with 7 bases that match TRBD1. The CDR3 sequence is 12 residues long. Trimming took 6 bases from V and 8 from J; bases not matched to a gene: 6. The V gene's germline CDR1 is SNHLY and CDR2 FYNNEI. CDR3 amino acids: CASRVGQVEAFF. The CDR3 DNA follows: TGTGCCAGCAGGGTCGGACAGGTGGAAGCTTTCTTT.

This chain connects TRBV7-6 to TRBJ2-5; TRBD2 aligns across 9 bases. The CDR3 length is 15 residues. Germline CDR1 is SGHVS and CDR2 is FNYEAQ. Unmatched junction bases numbered 5, after V lost 1 base and J lost 5 bases. The CDR3 bases are TGTGCCAGCAGCTTAGAGGCTAGCGGGATTGAGACCCAGTACTTC. This codes for CASSLEASGIETQYF.

This clonotype was seen just once. V gene TRBV11-1 combines with J gene TRBJ2-1; a possible D gene is TRBD2 (7 bases). In germline, CDR1 is SGHAT, CDR2 FQDESV (reference sequence). V lost 2 bases, J lost 8 bases, and 28 bases lay in between. This CDR3 is 19 amino acids long. The CDR3 nucleotides read TGTGCCAGCAGCTTACGGCCAGGGGTAAGGCGGGAGCCCCCAGATGAGCAGTTCTTC. It encodes CASSLRPGVRREPPDEQFF.